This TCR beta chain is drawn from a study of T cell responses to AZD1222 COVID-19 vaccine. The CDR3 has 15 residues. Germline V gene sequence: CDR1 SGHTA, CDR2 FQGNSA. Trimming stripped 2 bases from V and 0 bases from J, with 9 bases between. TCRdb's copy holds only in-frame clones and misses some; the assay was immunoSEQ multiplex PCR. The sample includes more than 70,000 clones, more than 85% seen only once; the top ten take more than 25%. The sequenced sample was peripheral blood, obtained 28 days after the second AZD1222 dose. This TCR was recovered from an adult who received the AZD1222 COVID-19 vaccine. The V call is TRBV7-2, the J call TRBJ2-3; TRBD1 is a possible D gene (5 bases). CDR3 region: CASSLFQGSTDTQYF. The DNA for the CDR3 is TGTGCCAGCAGCTTATTCCAGGGAAGCACAGATACGCAGTATTTT. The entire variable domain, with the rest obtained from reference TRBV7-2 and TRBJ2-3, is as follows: GAGVSQSPSNKVTEKGKDVELRCDPISGHTALYWYRQSLGQGLEFLIYFQGNSAPDKSGLPSDRFSAERTGGSVSTLTIQRTQQEDSAVYLCASSLFQGSTDTQYFGPGTRLTVL.